The 14 T cell receptor beta chains below were found in one sample sequenced in a study of blood T cell repertoires in COVID-19. The assay was immunoSEQ multiplex PCR, and TCRdb's table has in-frame clones only and misses some. The sample lists roughly 200,000 clones, 80% to 90% occurring once. The sequenced sample was peripheral blood. Receptors were obtained from a woman of 80 years or more with acute or convalescent COVID-19.

In DNA, the CDR3 is TGTGCCACCAGTGATTTCGGAGACAGGGCTTTCTTT. Protein: CATSDFGDRAFF. The chain links TRBV24-1 to TRBJ1-1; D is perhaps TRBD1 (6 bases). Germline V gene data show CDR1 as KGHDR and CDR2 as SFDVKD. Trimming stripped 1 base from V and 11 bases from J, with 10 bases between. The CDR3 spans 12 residues.

V is TRBV18 and J is TRBJ2-3; 7 bases align to TRBD1. The CDR3 length is 16 residues. Losses at the gene ends were 4 bases for V and 2 bases for J; bases not matched to a gene: 9. Germline V gives CDR1 KGHSH, CDR2 LQKENI. The CDR3 region is CASSLLSGTVTDTQYF. The CDR3 DNA sequence: TGTGCCAGCTCACTCTTATCCGGGACAGTCACAGATACGCAGTATTTT.

V is TRBV7-9 and J is TRBJ2-3; a weak D match, TRBD2 (5 bases). CDR1 is SEHNR and CDR2 is FQNEAQ in the germline V gene (reference sequence). There are 13 residues in the CDR3. Trimming removed 2 bases from V and 6 bases from J, with 9 bases in between. The CDR3 loop is CASSLPSHDTQYF. The CDR3 DNA reads as TGTGCCAGCAGCTTACCTAGCCATGATACGCAGTATTTT.

The chain uses TRBV18 and TRBJ2-3, with 7 bases fitting TRBD2. This CDR3 contains 15 residues. Germline CDR1 reads KGHSH; CDR2 reads LQKENI. After removal of 3 bases from V and 4 bases from J, the junction contained 7 bases not matched to a gene. Here the CDR3 DNA reads TGTGCCAGCTCACCCCCCCGGGGGGAGGCAGATACGCAGTATTTT. Residues: CASSPPRGEADTQYF.

This chain uses TRBV7-9 with TRBJ1-2, with D possibly TRBD1 on 5 matching bases. The length of the CDR3 is 14 residues. CDR1 is SEHNR, CDR2 FQNEAQ, per germline (reference sequence). V lost 0 bases to trimming and J lost 8 bases, with 13 bases between them. The CDR3 DNA reads TGTGCCAGCAGCTTAGCTGGCAGGGAGGGCGGCTACACCTTC. Protein sequence: CASSLAGREGGYTF. Full variable domain (outside the CDR3, taken from reference TRBV7-9 and TRBJ1-2): DTGVSQNPRHKITKRGQNVTFRCDPISEHNRLYWYRQTLGQGPEFLTYFQNEAQLEKSRLLSDRFSAERPKGSFSTLEIQRTEQGDSAMYLCASSLAGREGGYTFGSGTRLTVV.

The gene calls are TRBV5-4 and TRBJ1-1; unclear D gene. The germline CDR1 and CDR2 sequences are SGHNT and YYREEE (reference sequence). V lost 1 base to trimming and J lost 7 bases, with 14 bases between them. This CDR3 has 14 amino acids. CDR3 sequence: CASSLIPGKGEAFF. The CDR3 coding sequence is TGTGCCAGCAGCTTGATACCAGGTAAAGGTGAAGCTTTCTTT.

CDR3 loop: CASSPIRSPGETQYF. As DNA, the CDR3 is TGTGCCAGCTCACCCATCAGGTCCCCAGGGGAGACCCAGTACTTC. V and J are TRBV18 and TRBJ2-5; D may be TRBD1 (5 bases). The V and J ends lost 3 bases and 5 bases respectively, with 16 bases between them. CDR1 is KGHSH, CDR2 LQKENI, per germline. This CDR3 has 15 residues.

This clone was seen only a few times. The V gene is TRBV6-5, the J gene TRBJ2-5; 9 bases agree with TRBD2. The CDR3 is made up of 14 amino acids. V lost 7 bases, J lost 5 bases, and 8 bases stayed unmatched. Germline values: CDR1 MNHEY, CDR2 SVGAGI. Here the CDR3 DNA reads TGTGCCAGCACCTTCCTAGCGGGAAGGGAGACCCAGTACTTC. It codes for CASTFLAGRETQYF.

The chain joins TRBV9 to TRBJ1-2; a possible D gene is TRBD1 (6 bases). CDR3 length: 13 amino acids. CDR1 and CDR2 from the germline V gene are SGDLS and YYNGEE. V lost 3 bases to trimming and J lost 5 bases, with 11 bases between them. The CDR3 protein is CASSGTVPYGYTF. CDR3 nucleotide sequence: TGTGCCAGCAGCGGGACAGTTCCGTATGGCTACACCTTC.

The chain carries TRBV28 and TRBJ2-2; 7 nucleotides agree with TRBD1. Trimming at V came to 2 bases and at J to 9 bases, leaving 9 bases not matched to a gene. This CDR3 spans 15 amino acids. CDR1 MDHEN and CDR2 SYDVKM come from the germline V gene. The CDR3 DNA is TGTGCCAGCAGTTTAGAGAGGGACAGCACACGGGAGCTGTTTTTT. Its translation is CASSLERDSTRELFF.

The rearrangement links TRBV29-1 to TRBJ1-3; maybe TRBD1 (5 bases). Trimming took off 6 bases at V and 0 bases at J, with 9 bases between the two ends. CDR3 length: 13 residues. Germline V gene lookup returns CDR1 SQVTM and CDR2 ANQGSEA. CDR3 sequence (DNA): TGCAGCGTGGAACAGGACTCTGGAAACACCATATATTTT. The encoded protein is CSVEQDSGNTIYF.

In nucleotides, the CDR3 is TGTGCCAGCACCTCTCGAGGGTCCCGGATACCCGAATACAATCAGCCCCAGCATTTT. Translation gives CASTSRGSRIPEYNQPQHF. The chain recombines TRBV27 with TRBJ1-5, with D hard to call. Per the germline V gene, CDR1 is MNHEY and CDR2 is SMNVEV (reference sequence). The CDR3 spans 19 residues. V shed 7 bases and J shed 3 bases, with 28 bases lying between them.

The genes are TRBV19 and TRBJ1-1, with D possibly being TRBD1 (5 bases). Looked up from germline, CDR1 is LNHDA and CDR2 is SQIVND (reference sequence). Trimming took 1 base from V and 0 from J, leaving 12 bases between them. The CDR3 sequence is 16 residues long. The CDR3 DNA reads TGTGCCAGTAGTATAGTACAGGCGCTGATGAACACTGAAGCTTTCTTT. This sequence encodes CASSIVQALMNTEAFF.

This chain links TRBV6-5 with TRBJ2-7; the match to TRBD2 covers 7 bases. V was pared by 2 bases and J by 6 bases, with 13 bases of the junction left unmatched. The CDR3 contains 16 residues. The V gene's germline CDR1 is MNHEY and CDR2 SVGAGI. CDR3 sequence reads: CASSYQPLVSGGEQYF. For the CDR3, the DNA is TGTGCCAGCAGTTACCAGCCTTTAGTCTCGGGGGGCGAGCAGTACTTC.